This T cell receptor beta chain was profiled in a study of breast tumors, draining lymph nodes, adjacent tissues. Overall study findings and caveats: Data fit most tumor T cells coming from lymph node, expanding in tumor. Luminal-like breast cancer showed significantly greater tumor-nontumor repertoire similarity than basal-like breast cancer did. Tumors had less TCR diversity than lymph nodes, more than nontumor tissue.

As for this clonotype: Its matching antigen is unknown.

Breast cancer patients provided tissue from their axillary draining lymph nodes. MiXCR was run by TCRdb on the multiplex PCR reads, yielding one entry per CDR3 protein. The repertoire includes 160,000 or so distinct CDR3 sequences, around 33% of them detected once, and less than 4% sits in the top ten. Trimming took 5 bases from V and 5 from J, leaving 11 bases between them. Germline CDR1 is KGHDR and CDR2 is SFDVKD. The CDR3 covers 14 residues. The V call is TRBV24-1, the J call TRBJ1-4, with D hard to call. The sequenced sample was axillary lymph node tissue. The clonotype comes from a female donor with breast cancer. Some clones in this sample may be carry-over from other donors' samples. The CDR3 DNA reads TGTGCCACCAGTGTAACAGACTTAAATGAAAAACTGTTTTTT. Amino acids: CATSVTDLNEKLFF.